This TCR beta chain emerged from a study of beta chain features in type 1 diabetes. The germline gives CDR1 ENHRY, CDR2 SYGVKD. This CDR3 comprises 13 residues. V shed 10 bases and J shed 3 bases, with 15 bases lying between them. For this clone: Its cognate antigen is unknown.

Study observations and caveats: The question left open here concerned HLA type influencing TCRB rearrangement. In all four CD4+ subsets, TCRB CDR3 length was significantly, moderately reduced in type 1 diabetes.

cDNA synthesis used the whole RNA isolate, giving expressed TCRB sequences. Sequencing used immunoSEQ multiplex PCR; TCRdb keeps in-frame clones, though not all of them. Altogether 300,000 to 450,000 clones are present, over 9% being singletons, with the ten largest covering over 0.45%. The receptor was isolated from a man aged 25-45 years with type 1 diabetes. Input material: central memory CD4+ T cells from blood. The chain uses TRBV10-3 and TRBJ2-5; TRBD1 is a possible D gene (6 bases). CDR3 nucleotides: TGTGCCAGCAGGGTTTCAGGGGAAGAGACCCAGTACTTC. As protein: CASRVSGEETQYF.